This T cell receptor beta chain comes out of a study of T-cell reconstitution after alpha-beta-depleted transplantation in children. This clonotype was detected many times. This CDR3 has 15 residues. Germline-derived CDR1 and CDR2 are SQVTM and ANQGSEA. V lost 4 bases and J lost 0; bases outside the gene matches: 6. Preparation of the TCRbeta library used unique molecular identifiers. TCRdb re-called the PCR reads through MiXCR, storing one row per CDR3 protein. The sample shows approximately 210,000 distinct CDR3 sequences, over 15% of them seen only once. This clonotype was obtained from a male patient aged 2 to 10 who had a stem cell transplant for acute lymphoblastic leukemia, so the T cells may come from the graft donor. The sample here was PBMCs, mostly from graft donor cells, taken 360 days after TCRalphabeta/CD19-depleted stem cell transplant. This chain uses TRBV29-1 with TRBJ2-5; 9 nucleotides agree with TRBD1. The CDR3 nucleotides are TGCAGCGTTGCGCGGGACAGGGTAAACCAAGAGACCCAGTACTTC. Translating it yields CSVARDRVNQETQYF.